The clone carrying this T cell receptor (beta chain) was recorded many times. Its antigen is still unknown. These data are taken from a study of CD8 T cells in ankylosing spondylitis. Study-level points and caveats: Earlier work had already found some motif variants in reactive arthritis synovial fluid and blood. Reportedly, matched ankylosing spondylitis synovial fluid was significantly enriched for disease-linked clones. Disease-linked clones were found to be CD8+ and relatively rare in peripheral blood.

Researchers built TCR beta libraries using quantitative 5'-RACE with molecular barcodes. Each CDR3 protein gets one entry after TCRdb re-called the 5' RACE reads with MiXCR. In the table there are a few hundred thousand distinct CDR3 sequences, roughly a tenth of which are singletons. The source material was blood, either unsorted or a sorted T cell fraction (not recorded which). This TCR was sampled from a male donor with ankylosing spondylitis or in good health (not recorded which).

CDR3 amino acids: CSVGGDSLYEQYF. The CDR3 DNA reads as TGCAGCGTTGGGGGGGACAGCCTCTACGAGCAGTACTTC. V gene TRBV29-1 combines with J gene TRBJ2-7; D might be TRBD1 (7 bases). CDR1 is SQVTM, CDR2 ANQGSEA, per germline. Between the trimmed V and J ends, which lost 4 bases and 3 bases, there was a span of 13 bases. CDR3 length equals 13 residues.